This T cell receptor (beta chain) was captured in a study of naive CD8 T cells in extremely preterm neonates (dated by TCRdb to about 2017). In terms of the full investigation: The age range of the adult participants is stated as 25-50 years in the abstract but as 20-50 years in the methods. TCRbeta CDR3 repertoires of sorted naive CD8+ T cells were compared across four age groups: extremely preterm neonates, term neonates, young children and adults.

Beyond this particular receptor, the publication reports: The proportion of shared CDR3 nucleotide sequences was higher in preterm neonates (approximately 2.5%) than in term neonates (approximately 0.4%), young children (approximately 0.03%) and adults (roughly 0.01%). Preterm neonates showed significantly lower iChao1 richness than every other age group (p < 0.05) along with an even clone distribution, indicating a less rich repertoire. Among the limitations the authors pointed out were a small sample size and productive template counts that varied across preterm samples. Prospective longitudinal studies of preterm and term neonates were called for by the authors so that T cell development could be tracked within individuals. Compared with the older groups, preterm CDR3s were shorter and closer to germline, carrying fewer N additions and showing less junctional trimming.

The germline ends are 15 bases apart after V is trimmed by 9 bases and J by 6 bases. The CDR3, from cysteine to phenylalanine, totals 13 residues. Just the 39-base CDR3 DNA is kept, in frame starting at base 1. CDR1 and CDR2 are read off the germline V gene as MDHEN and SYDVKM. A note on this clone: Its specific antigen is unknown. Base qualities are not provided; no much larger clone lies one nucleotide away.

A two-step, bias-controlled multiplex PCR was used to amplify TCRbeta CDR3 regions from genomic DNA. The multiplex PCR included primers specific for each TRBV and TRBJ gene segment. The immunoSEQ Assay was used to generate TCRbeta repertoire data. In the original analysis: A relative-frequency ratio and a modified nearest-neighbor algorithm were applied to filter and cluster reads so that closely related sequences were merged. IMGT annotation was followed for the assignment of V, D and J genes to CDR3 sequences. Template counts were normalized for PCR amplification bias and quantified against synthetic TCR CDR3 analog sequences. Only unique productive sequences, defined as in-frame CDR3 sequences lacking stop codons, were included in the analyses. The immunoSEQ Analyzer software was used to calculate iChao1 richness and clonality, with clonality defined as 1 minus Pielou's evenness. JMP was used for statistical testing, with Student's t-test or a non-parametric test applied depending on Shapiro-Wilk normality results. TCRdb took over this immuneACCESS table, retaining in-frame rearrangements with V and J assigned. Such tables are incomplete; in checked studies, under half of the missing clones stem from an unresolved V gene, and the remainder is unexplained. For V, J and clone size, that table is used; D and trimming come from the DNA. Present in this sample are approximately 5,000 clones, about 97% of which were seen just once. Together, the top ten hold about 8.3% of the sample.

Peripheral blood was donated by five healthy children aged roughly 16-56 months undergoing elective routine surgery and by five healthy nonsmoking adults. The adult controls were healthy nonsmokers between roughly 18 and 55 years old, with a median age of roughly 40 years. A FACSAria III cell sorter was used to sort live, Annexin V-negative naive CD8+ T cells (CD3+CD8+CD45RA+CCR7+). Each sample yielded roughly 20,000 to 110,000 sorted naive CD8+ T cells. Ficoll-Paque density gradient centrifugation was used to isolate mononuclear cells from diluted blood. Before sorting, mononuclear cells were cryopreserved in around 10% DMSO with 90% FBS and kept in long-term storage at -150 degrees C. Thawed cells were stained with Annexin V and antibodies against CD3, CD8, CCR7 and CD45RA. The DNeasy Blood and Tissue Kit was used to extract genomic DNA from sorted cell pellets that had been snap-frozen.

The sequence links TRBV28 to TRBJ2-1; TRBD2 is a weak D gene call, 6 bases matching. The TCR sequence derives from a human donor in good health. The sequenced material came from naive CD8+ T cells from blood. This receptor carries the CDR3 CASRGLGGNEQFF. The sequence in DNA is TGTGCCAGTCGGGGACTGGGGGGCAATGAGCAGTTCTTC.